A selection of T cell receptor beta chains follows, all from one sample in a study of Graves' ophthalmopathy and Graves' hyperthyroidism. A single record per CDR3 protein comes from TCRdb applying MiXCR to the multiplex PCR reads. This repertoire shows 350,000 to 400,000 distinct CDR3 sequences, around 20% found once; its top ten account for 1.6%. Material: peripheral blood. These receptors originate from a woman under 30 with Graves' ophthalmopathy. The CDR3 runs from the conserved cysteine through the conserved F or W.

CASSSQVLWSPLHF,14,TRBV12-3/TRBV12-4,TRBJ1-6
CASTYGWSLDTGELFF,16,TRBV6-1,TRBJ2-2
CASSHRNSGNTIYF,14,TRBV13,TRBJ1-3
CASSLDSGAYEQYF,14,TRBV6-2/TRBV6-3,TRBJ2-7
CASSSPGRFSGNTIYF,16,TRBV28,TRBJ1-3
CASRLDGGSPEAFF,14,TRBV5-1,TRBJ1-1
CATQKEETQYF,11,TRBV24-1,TRBJ2-5
CASSLPTWSKNIQYF,15,TRBV28,TRBJ2-4
CSAQRQGSYNSPLHF,15,TRBV20-1,TRBJ1-6
CSASGLLGGSYEQYF,15,TRBV20-1,TRBJ2-7
CASSLRHPRFGETQYF,16,TRBV13,TRBJ2-5
CASSLVWTASYNSPLHF,17,TRBV28,TRBJ1-6
CASSQTPGKAVNYGYTF,17,TRBV3-1,TRBJ1-2
CASSRPGPAGKTQYF,15,TRBV5-4,TRBJ2-5
CASSLPGTPGETQYF,15,TRBV12-3/TRBV12-4,TRBJ2-5
CASSVKAGGTGELFF,15,TRBV5-1,TRBJ2-2
CASSFPRENTGELFF,15,TRBV28,TRBJ2-2
CASSPGQGIHEQYF,14,TRBV12-3/TRBV12-4,TRBJ2-7
CASSEAAWGGRGYGYTF,17,TRBV6-1,TRBJ1-2
CASSGSGRGYEQYF,14,TRBV19,TRBJ2-7
CAWNGDPPYNSPLHF,15,TRBV30,TRBJ1-6
CASSLAGPLRGGETGELFF,19,TRBV5-1,TRBJ2-2
CASSLGGGHETQYF,14,TRBV7-2,TRBJ2-5
CASSLKKAFGGYTF,14,TRBV27,TRBJ1-2
CASSPRGVGETQYF,14,TRBV3-1,TRBJ2-5
CATPVSQKNTEAFF,14,TRBV24-1,TRBJ1-1
CASSTRTSGRTTSEQYF,17,TRBV19,TRBJ2-7
CAWSVRGPGTGVLSETQYF,19,TRBV30,TRBJ2-5
CASRDIEAFF,10,TRBV2,TRBJ1-1
CASSFRAGQVWTQYF,15,TRBV28,TRBJ2-5
CASSYKLAGASDTQYF,16,TRBV6-5,TRBJ2-3
CASSQVGIGSYEQYF,15,TRBV4-1,TRBJ2-7
CASTFITGGGETQYF,15,TRBV7-9,TRBJ2-5
CASSHRDSIYYEQYF,15,TRBV12-3/TRBV12-4,TRBJ2-7
CAWSSGASGFYYEQYF,16,TRBV30,TRBJ2-7
CASSYGGGQDSYEQYF,16,TRBV6-5,TRBJ2-7
CASKTHYEQYF,11,TRBV6-2/TRBV6-3,TRBJ2-7
CASSEYSGRARATGELFF,18,TRBV25-1,TRBJ2-2
CASSVSRGPYEQYF,14,TRBV6-1,TRBJ2-7
CSAREGAAEQYF,12,TRBV20-1,TRBJ2-7
CASRKTGTGAYEQYF,15,TRBV6-1,TRBJ2-7
CASSSTGGGDEQYF,14,TRBV7-3,TRBJ2-7
CASTPDAWAGNTIYF,15,TRBV19,TRBJ1-3
CAWMRLSGNTIYF,13,TRBV30,TRBJ1-3
CASSPRTSGSTEQYF,15,TRBV6-2/TRBV6-3,TRBJ2-7
CASSLKGGQTQYF,13,TRBV5-4,TRBJ2-5
CASSQVGGRGRSTEAFF,17,TRBV4-3,TRBJ1-1
CASTSNGNTIYF,12,TRBV6-2/TRBV6-3,TRBJ1-3
CASSEAAAGLETQYF,15,TRBV2,TRBJ2-5
CASSHRSGSFSYEQYF,16,TRBV18,TRBJ2-7
CASSPPGVEAFF,12,TRBV18,TRBJ1-1
CASSVGGGNQPQHF,14,TRBV9,TRBJ1-5
CASSHLIGGQGTHEQYF,17,TRBV28,TRBJ2-7
CASRPALAIQETQYF,15,TRBV6-2/TRBV6-3,TRBJ2-5
CASSYPQETQYF,12,TRBV28,TRBJ2-5
CASSRLRQETQYF,13,TRBV19,TRBJ2-5
CASTIGKGWPYGYTF,15,TRBV12-3/TRBV12-4,TRBJ1-2
CASNGGQGNSPLHF,14,TRBV2,TRBJ1-6
CATSDERLADTGELFF,16,TRBV24-1,TRBJ2-2
CATSDRTEQPQHF,13,TRBV24-1,TRBJ1-5